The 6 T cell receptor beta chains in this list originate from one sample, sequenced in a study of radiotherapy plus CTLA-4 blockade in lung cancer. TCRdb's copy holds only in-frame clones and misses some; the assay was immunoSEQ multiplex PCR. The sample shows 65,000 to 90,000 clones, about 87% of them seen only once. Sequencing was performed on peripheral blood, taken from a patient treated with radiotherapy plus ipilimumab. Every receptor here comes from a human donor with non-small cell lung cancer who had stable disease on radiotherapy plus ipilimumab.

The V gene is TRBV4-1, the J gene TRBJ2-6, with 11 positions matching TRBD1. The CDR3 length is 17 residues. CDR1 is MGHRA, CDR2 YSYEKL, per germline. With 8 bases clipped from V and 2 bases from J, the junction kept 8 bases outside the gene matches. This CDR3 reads CASGRGQGETGANVLTF. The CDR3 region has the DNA TGCGCCAGCGGTAGGGGACAGGGGGAGACTGGGGCCAACGTCCTGACTTTC.

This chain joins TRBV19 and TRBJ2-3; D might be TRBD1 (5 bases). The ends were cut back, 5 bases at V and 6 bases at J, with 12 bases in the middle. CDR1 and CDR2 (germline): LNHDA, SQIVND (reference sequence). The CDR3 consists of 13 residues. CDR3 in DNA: TGTGCCAGTAGTCTCGAGGCAGGGGATACGCAGTATTTT. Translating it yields CASSLEAGDTQYF.

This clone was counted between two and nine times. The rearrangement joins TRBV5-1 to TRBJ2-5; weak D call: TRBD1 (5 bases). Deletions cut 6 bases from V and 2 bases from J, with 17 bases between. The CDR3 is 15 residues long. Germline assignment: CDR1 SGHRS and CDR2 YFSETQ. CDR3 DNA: TGCGCCAGCACCCACCATTCGACAGCTCAAGAGACCCAGTACTTC. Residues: CASTHHSTAQETQYF.

The CDR3 DNA follows: TGTGCCAGCGGAGTGCCCCCGGGCTTGCATGAGCAGTTCTTC. Its translation is CASGVPPGLHEQFF. The chain carries TRBV6-1 and TRBJ2-1; D uncertain. Germline CDR1 reads MNHNS; CDR2 reads SASEGT. The CDR3 extends over 14 amino acids. V lost 8 bases and J 8 bases, leaving 19 bases between the germline ends.

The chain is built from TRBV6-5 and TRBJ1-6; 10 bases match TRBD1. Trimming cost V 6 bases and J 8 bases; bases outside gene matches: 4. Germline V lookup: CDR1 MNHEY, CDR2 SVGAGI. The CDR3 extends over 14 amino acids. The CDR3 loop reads CASRVGTGDSPLHF. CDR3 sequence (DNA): TGTGCCAGCAGAGTAGGGACAGGGGATTCACCCCTCCACTTT.

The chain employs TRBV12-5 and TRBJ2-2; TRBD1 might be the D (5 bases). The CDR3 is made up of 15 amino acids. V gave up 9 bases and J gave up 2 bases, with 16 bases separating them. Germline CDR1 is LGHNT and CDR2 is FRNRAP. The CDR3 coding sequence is TGTGCTAGGGACCCCCACAGGATAAACACCGGGGAGCTGTTTTTT. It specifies CARDPHRINTGELFF. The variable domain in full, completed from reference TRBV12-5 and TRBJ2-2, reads DARVTQTPRHKVTEMGQEVTMRCQPILGHNTVFWYRQTMMQGLELLAYFRNRAPLDDSGMPKDRFSAEMPDATLATLKIQPSEPRDSAVYFCARDPHRINTGELFFGEGSRLTVL.